Presented here are 7 T cell receptor beta chains from one specimen sequenced in a study of prognosis after radiotherapy for stage I lung cancer (dated by TCRdb to the early 2020s). The sequencing machine was an Illumina HiSeq 3000. Two rounds of multiplex PCR were used to amplify the TCR beta CDR3 region from genomic DNA. The first PCR round used primers specific to each TRBV and TRBJ gene, with sequences filed in Chinese patent CN105087789A. TCRdb redid the processing of the public reads, applying fastp at Q25 and MiXCR, and retained in-frame beta chains. Entries that share a CDR3 protein sequence are merged under the most common genes and DNA. In this sample the table shows roughly 38,000 distinct CDR3 sequences, roughly 25% of which occur a single time. 20% to 30% of the sample is taken by the ten largest. The sequences come from PBMCs, collected before or after stereotactic body radiation therapy (not recorded which). These receptors all come from a donor aged 50 or older with non-small cell lung cancer.

The CDR3 nucleotides read TGTGCCAGCAGTGAACCGTTAAAACTGTTTTTT. Its protein is CASSEPLKLFF. The V and J genes are TRBV6-1 and TRBJ1-4, with D unresolved. Germline CDR1 is MNHNS and CDR2 is SASEGT. The V and J ends lost 2 bases and 10 bases respectively, with 5 bases between them. The CDR3 has 11 residues.

As for this clonotype: A much larger clone differs by one base, so this may be a read error. The V call is TRBV4-1, the J call TRBJ2-3, with TRBD2 matching over 9 bases. Germline assignment: CDR1 MGHRA and CDR2 YSYEKL. The CDR3 totals 16 residues. CDR3 DNA sequence: TGCGCCAGCATCCAAGATGGGCGGGGGGGCCGAGATACGCAGTATTTT. As protein: CASIQDGRGGRDTQYF.

This clonotype was observed many times. The chain joins TRBV2 to TRBJ1-1; no firm D call. The length of the CDR3 is 13 residues. V dropped 7 bases and J dropped 0 bases, with 9 bases sitting between them. The germline V gene encodes CDR1 SNHLY and CDR2 FYNNEI. CDR3 loop: CASTKFMNTEAFF. CDR3 in DNA: TGTGCCAGCACTAAATTCATGAACACTGAAGCTTTCTTT.

This clonotype was recorded a few times. V and J are TRBV5-6 and TRBJ2-1; 8 nucleotides align to TRBD2. With 2 bases clipped from V and 7 bases from J, the junction kept 11 bases outside the gene matches. The CDR3 loop spans 16 amino acids. CDR1 and CDR2 (germline): SGHDT, YYEEEE. CDR3 in amino acids: CASSLTGNPGGNEQFF. CDR3 coding DNA: TGTGCCAGCAGCTTAACGGGGAACCCGGGGGGGAATGAGCAGTTCTTC. Full variable domain (outside the CDR3, taken from reference TRBV5-6 and TRBJ2-1): DAGVTQSPTHLIKTRGQQVTLRCSPKSGHDTVSWYQQALGQGPQFIFQYYEEEERQRGNFPDRFSGHQFPNYSSELNVNALLLGDSALYLCASSLTGNPGGNEQFFGPGTRLTVL.

This clonotype was seen ten or more times. The genes are TRBV9 and TRBJ1-2; TRBD1 matches at 8 bases. The CDR3 covers 15 residues. Germline V gives CDR1 SGDLS, CDR2 YYNGEE. V shed 4 bases and J 8 bases; nucleotides not matched to a gene: 13. The CDR3 nucleotides read TGTGCCAGCAGCACTGGGACAGGACTAGCGGACGGCTACACCTTC. Encoded protein: CASSTGTGLADGYTF.

This clonotype was observed at least ten times. The genes are TRBV19 and TRBJ1-1; possible D gene TRBD1, 5 bases. The CDR3 is 13 residues long. Trimming took 7 bases from V and 5 from J, leaving 14 bases between them. The germline CDR1 and CDR2 sequences are LNHDA and SQIVND (reference sequence). The CDR3 loop reads CASTLRGPTEAFF. The CDR3 coding sequence is TGTGCCAGTACCCTAAGGGGTCCTACTGAAGCTTTCTTT.

In this sample, this clonotype turned up many times. The V gene is TRBV28, the J gene TRBJ1-5; maybe TRBD1 (6 bases). Germline CDR1 MDHEN, CDR2 SYDVKM. Trimming stripped 5 bases from V and 1 base from J, with 15 bases between. The CDR3 extends over 16 amino acids. Here the CDR3 reads CASSPGTYTSNQPQHF. The CDR3 nucleotides are TGTGCCAGCAGTCCCGGGACATACACAAGCAATCAGCCCCAGCATTTT.